The 10 T cell receptor beta chains listed next were all sequenced from one sample in a study of OX40 agonist ivuxolimab in advanced cancers. Profiled with immunoSEQ multiplex PCR; TCRdb holds only in-frame clones, not every one. Here the sample spans 60,000 to 85,000 clones, 60% to 80% being singletons. This specimen consisted of CD4+ or CD8+ T cells sorted from blood, obtained in a trial of the OX40 agonist ivuxolimab. These receptors originate from an adult with an advanced solid tumor such as melanoma, head and neck, liver or kidney cancer.

V gene TRBV10-3 combines with J gene TRBJ2-7; D not certain. This CDR3 region has 14 residues. The V and J ends lost 4 bases and 2 bases respectively, with 12 bases between them. Germline V gene lookup returns CDR1 ENHRY and CDR2 SYGVKD. The CDR3 region is CAISGSNHPYEQYF. The CDR3, as DNA: TGTGCCATCAGTGGTTCTAATCACCCCTACGAGCAGTACTTC.

The chain uses TRBV5-1 and TRBJ2-6; D is uncertain. Deletions cut 1 base from V and 8 bases from J, with 7 bases between. CDR3 length: 13 residues. CDR1 is SGHRS, CDR2 YFSETQ, per germline. The CDR3 region has the DNA TGCGCCAGCAGCTTGACCGCCACCAACGTCCTGACTTTC. This encodes CASSLTATNVLTF.

This clone was observed many times. V and J are TRBV23-1 and TRBJ1-5; D remains unclear. TRBV23-1 is sorted into the ORF group, with uncertain function. Trimming pared 7 bases from V and 0 bases from J, leaving 13 bases between. The CDR3 has 15 amino acids. CDR3 DNA: TGCGCCAGCATAAGGAGGGAGCATAGCAATCAGCCCCAGCATTTT. It encodes CASIRREHSNQPQHF.

This clone was picked up a small number of times. This sequence joins TRBV21-1 and TRBJ1-6. TRBV21-1 is described as a pseudogene. There are 15 residues in the CDR3. The CDR3 here is CAKPRVLSYNSPLHF. The CDR3 nucleotides read TGTGCCAAGCCAAGGGTCCTCTCCTATAATTCACCCCTCCACTTT.

The CDR3 region has the DNA TGTGCCAGCAGCTTAACGCCGGGCCCCGTTTCTAAGCAGTTCTTC. This gives the protein CASSLTPGPVSKQFF. The V call is TRBV7-6, the J call TRBJ2-1; unclear D gene. Trimming left V 2 bases short and J 11 bases short, with 19 bases between. This CDR3 has 15 residues. Germline-derived CDR1 and CDR2 are SGHVS and FNYEAQ.

About this clone: Other DNA sequences in this sample translate to the same CDR3. The V call is TRBV5-1, the J call TRBJ1-1; D not certain. CDR3 size: 13 residues. Germline assignment: CDR1 SGHRS and CDR2 YFSETQ. Trimming took off 0 bases at V and 4 bases at J, with 7 bases between the two ends. CDR3 residues: CASSLGQSTEAFF. The CDR3 DNA follows: TGCGCCAGCAGCTTGGGGCAATCCACTGAAGCTTTCTTT.

There are a few counts of this clone. The chain recombines TRBV4-1 with TRBJ1-2; D is perhaps TRBD1 (6 bases). Germline assignment: CDR1 MGHRA and CDR2 YSYEKL. V was trimmed by 2 bases and J by 5 bases, leaving 12 bases between them. The CDR3 has 14 residues. The CDR3 DNA reads TGCGCCAGCAGCCAATTGACAGGACAGTATGGCTACACCTTC. This codes for CASSQLTGQYGYTF.

A single count supports this clone. This chain connects TRBV30 to TRBJ2-7; D remains ambiguous. The germline V gene encodes CDR1 GTSNPN and CDR2 SVGIG (reference sequence). The CDR3 contains 14 residues. V lost 0 bases, J lost 6 bases, and 15 bases lay in between. CDR3: CAWSVQKALREQYF. The CDR3 nucleotides read TGTGCCTGGAGTGTACAGAAAGCTCTCCGCGAGCAGTACTTC. The whole variable domain, filled in from reference TRBV30 and TRBJ2-7, reads SQTIHQWPATLVQPVGSPLSLECTVEGTSNPNLYWYRQAAGRGLQLLFYSVGIGQISSEVPQNLSASRPQDRQFILSSKKLLLSDSGFYLCAWSVQKALREQYFGPGTRLTVT.

DNA of the CDR3: TGTGCCAGCAGCTTTTTTAGCGGGATGGGAACAGATACGCAGTATTTT. Translated, it gives CASSFFSGMGTDTQYF. The chain carries TRBV7-9 and TRBJ2-3; 8 bases agree with TRBD2. The CDR3 is 16 residues long. Per germline, CDR1 SEHNR and CDR2 FQNEAQ (reference sequence). Losses at the gene ends were 3 bases for V and 3 bases for J; bases not matched to a gene: 8. Supplemented by reference TRBV7-9 and TRBJ2-3, the full variable domain reads DTGVSQNPRHKITKRGQNVTFRCDPISEHNRLYWYRQTLGQGPEFLTYFQNEAQLEKSRLLSDRFSAERPKGSFSTLEIQRTEQGDSAMYLCASSFFSGMGTDTQYFGPGTRLTVL.

This rearrangement joins TRBV7-8 to TRBJ1-2; D is perhaps TRBD1 (6 bases). CDR1 and CDR2 from the germline V gene are SGHVS and FQNEAQ. V was trimmed by 0 bases and J by 3 bases, leaving 8 bases between them. This CDR3 spans 14 amino acids. CDR3 DNA sequence: TGTGCCAGCAGCTTAGCCCGGACAGACTATGGCTACACCTTC. It specifies CASSLARTDYGYTF.